What follows describes a single T cell receptor (beta chain). The antigen remains unidentified. This specimen belongs to a study of CD8 T cells in ankylosing spondylitis. The study's findings and limits: Disease-linked clones bore a CD8+ phenotype, appearing relatively rarely in peripheral blood.

Germline V gene lookup returns CDR1 LGHNA and CDR2 YSLEER. This CDR3 spans 15 amino acids. V was clipped by 1 base and J by 0 bases, with 10 bases between them. From the 5' RACE reads, TCRdb called clonotypes with MiXCR, one entry per CDR3 protein. The table shows 160,000 or so distinct CDR3 sequences, with approximately 10% occurring only once. The clonotype originates from a female donor with ankylosing spondylitis or in good health (not recorded which). The rearrangement joins TRBV4-3 to TRBJ2-7; D unresolved. The sample comprised blood, either unsorted or a sorted T cell fraction (not recorded which). CDR3 protein: CASSQVPDSSYEQYF. CDR3 coding DNA: TGCGCCAGCAGCCAAGTCCCGGATTCCTCCTACGAGCAGTACTTC.